Listed below are T cell receptor beta chains from one sample, sequenced in a study of beta chain features in type 1 diabetes. Clones were sequenced by immunoSEQ multiplex PCR, and TCRdb holds only the in-frame ones, with some missing. The sample includes approximately 470,000 clones, approximately 30% of them seen just once. The material sequenced was naive CD4+ T cells from blood. These receptors all come from a man aged 18 to 29 in good health. Each CDR3 is given with its conserved first and last residue. D genes are given only for firm matches. The listing skips clone size in some rows; elsewhere it reads once, few, many or a size class.

clone_size	d_call	v_call	j_call	cdr3_aa	cdr3_nt
.	.	TRBV7-3	TRBJ2-1	CASSLSSRGNEQFF	TGTGCCAGCAGCTTATCCTCTCGGGGGAATGAGCAGTTCTTC
.	TRBD1	TRBV30	TRBJ1-1	CAWRKGARGSGTEAFF	TGTGCCTGGAGGAAGGGGGCGCGGGGTTCTGGGACTGAAGCTTTCTTT
few	.	TRBV18	TRBJ2-5	CASSPSYGPQETQYF	TGTGCCAGCTCACCATCTTACGGCCCCCAAGAGACCCAGTACTTC
.	TRBD2	TRBV15	TRBJ2-5	CATSRDPAGGDQETQYF	TGTGCCACCAGCAGAGACCCAGCGGGAGGGGATCAAGAGACCCAGTACTTC
few	TRBD2	TRBV7-2	TRBJ2-7	CASSLDASGSGYEQYF	TGTGCCAGCAGCTTAGATGCTAGCGGGAGTGGGTACGAGCAGTACTTC
few	.	TRBV4-2	TRBJ2-7	CASSQSYYEQYF	TGTGCCAGCAGCCAGAGTTACTACGAGCAGTACTTC
few	TRBD1	TRBV27	TRBJ2-2	CASSRRTGNTGELFF	TGTGCCAGCAGCCGGAGGACAGGGAACACCGGGGAGCTGTTTTTT
few	.	TRBV25-1	TRBJ2-1	CASSGDRRFYNEQFF	TGTGCCAGCAGTGGAGACAGGCGGTTTTACAATGAGCAGTTCTTC
.	.	TRBV27	TRBJ1-5	CASSLTGLGNQPQHF	TGTGCCAGCAGTTTAACAGGGCTGGGCAATCAGCCCCAGCATTTT
.	TRBD2	TRBV28	TRBJ2-4	CASSSSGRAEESIQYF	TGTGCCAGCAGTTCTAGCGGGAGGGCCGAAGAGAGCATTCAGTACTTC
.	.	TRBV18	TRBJ2-5	CASSPSQKETQYF	TGTGCCAGCTCACCAAGCCAGAAAGAGACCCAGTACTTC
.	TRBD2	TRBV15	TRBJ2-1	CATSRASSGSGYEQFF	TGTGCCACCAGCAGAGCGTCTAGCGGGAGTGGCTATGAGCAGTTCTTC
.	TRBD2	TRBV29-1	TRBJ2-7	CSVGVAGGPDEQYF	TGCAGCGTTGGGGTAGCGGGAGGGCCAGACGAGCAGTACTTC
.	.	TRBV9	TRBJ2-1	CATSQVLVYNEQFF	TGTGCCACCAGCCAAGTACTAGTCTACAATGAGCAGTTCTTC